This TCR beta chain was recorded in a study of cytomegalovirus exposure and HLA in healthy donors. The wider study: Both the 100 to 150 validation repertoires and the approximately 640 first-cohort repertoires used the same platform, as reported by a later analysis.

As to this clone: As yet, its antigen is unknown.

Germline values: CDR1 MDHEN, CDR2 SYDVKM. V was pared by 5 bases and J by 4 bases, with 11 bases of the junction left unmatched. This CDR3 region has 16 residues. Notes on the study in general: The study recorded 150 to 200 TCR beta chains that were cytomegalovirus-associated. According to a subsequent analysis, TCR clusters identified in the first cohort showed a tendency to co-occur across the 110 or so validation repertoires. Rarity characterized most TCR sequences, yet some public TCRs appeared in many donors.

The protocol was immunoSEQ multiplex PCR, while the TCRdb copy is restricted to in-frame clones and leaves out a portion. This sample yields some 250,000 clones, of which 90% are seen a single time; about 0.36% belongs to the top ten. J is TRBJ1-2 and V is TRBV28; 9 bases match TRBD1. The sequenced sample consisted of PBMCs. The sequence derives from a young woman in good health and CMV-seronegative. The CDR3 DNA reads TGTGCCAGCAGTCCATCCCCTGGACAGGGGACCTATGGCTACACCTTC. Translating it yields CASSPSPGQGTYGYTF.